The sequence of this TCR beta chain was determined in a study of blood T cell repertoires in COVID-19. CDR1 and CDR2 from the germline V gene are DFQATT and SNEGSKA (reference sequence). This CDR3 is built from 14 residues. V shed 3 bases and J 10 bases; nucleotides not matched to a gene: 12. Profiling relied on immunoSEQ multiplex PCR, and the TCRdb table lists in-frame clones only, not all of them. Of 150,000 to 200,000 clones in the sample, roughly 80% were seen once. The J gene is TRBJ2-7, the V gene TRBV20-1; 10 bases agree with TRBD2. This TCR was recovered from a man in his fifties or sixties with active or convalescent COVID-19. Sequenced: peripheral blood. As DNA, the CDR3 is TGCAGTGCTAGTGAGCGGGAGGGCTCGGTGGGCCAGTACTTC. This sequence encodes CSASEREGSVGQYF.